This TCR beta chain is from a study of shared clonotypes between healthy human individuals. The naive CD8 subset, CD45RO-negative cells positively selected for CCR7, excluded terminally differentiated effector memory CD45RA+ cells. Donors had no recently reported acute infections or vaccinations and were HIV-negative. As regards this clone: Other DNA sequences within the sample encode an identical CDR3.

Germline loops: CDR1 MDHEN, CDR2 SYDVKM. This CDR3 comprises 13 residues. The germline V and J ends were trimmed by 2 bases and 1 base, with 2 bases remaining between them. Sorted-subset replicate PCRs used approximately 200 ng of genomic DNA. This amount corresponded to 30,000 to 35,000 T cell genomes. Authors' data handling: Junction-only sequences without quality scores were provided by ImmunoSEQ, so filtering was different. TCRdb's table, derived via immunoSEQ multiplex PCR, lists solely in-frame clones and lacks some. Clonal size and the V and J genes are those of that table, whereas D and trimming came from the DNA. The repertoire includes roughly 850,000 clones, about 97% of them detected once, and about 0.25% sits in the top ten.

The source of this sequence is a man aged 25 to 40 in good health. The sample taken for sequencing was naive CD8+ T cells sorted from blood. The chain uses TRBV28 and TRBJ2-2; no definite D call. The DNA for the CDR3 is TGTGCCAGCAGTTTACTGAACACCGGGGAGCTGTTTTTT. Protein product: CASSLLNTGELFF.